This T cell receptor beta chain was observed in a study of shared clonotypes between healthy human individuals. For the study at large: Serving as donors were two women and three men, whose ages spanned 18 to 49. Per-donor plates numbered three CD4 naive, three CD4 memory, two CD8 naive and one CD8 memory. Broader study findings: Only a few donors were included, so the genetic and exposure-history diversity represented was limited.

This clone was detected once. Its antigen is as yet unknown. For every subset, genomic DNA was evenly distributed across several immunoSEQ plates. The table came from immunoSEQ multiplex PCR; TCRdb's copy has only in-frame clones and leaves some out. In the table there are a few hundred thousand clones, around 87% of which are singletons. Trimming stripped 8 bases from V and 2 bases from J, with 17 bases between. Germline V CDR1 and CDR2: SNHLY, FYNNEI. The length of the CDR3 is 15 residues. The rearrangement uses TRBV2 and TRBJ2-3; D tentatively fits TRBD1 or TRBD2 (7 bases each). Input material: memory CD8+ T cells sorted from blood. The subset denotes: CD45RO+ cells pooled with CCR7-negative TemRA cells. The TCR comes from a man in his late teens or twenties in good health. Written as DNA, the CDR3 is TGTGCCAGCCTGCGGGGGACAGATGACACAGATACGCAGTATTTT. Translating gives CASLRGTDDTDTQYF.